This T cell receptor beta chain came from a study of shared clonotypes between healthy human individuals. Measured with immunoSEQ multiplex PCR; TCRdb has only the in-frame clones, and not every one. Of just over 2,000,000 clones in the sample, about 95% were seen once. Of note for this clone: Its antigen is unknown.

CDR3 length: 15 amino acids. V shed 5 bases, J shed 2 bases, and the junction held 5 bases outside the gene matches. The germline CDR1 and CDR2 sequences are MNHEY and SVGAGI. Study conclusions and caveats: Compared with memory subsets, naive subsets generally had larger estimated richness.

This TCR was recovered from a man younger than 30 in good health. The V call is TRBV6-5, the J call TRBJ2-2; TRBD2 agrees at 7 bases. The sample was naive CD4+ T cells sorted from blood. Subset described: CD45RA+ positively selected. CDR3: CASSRASGNTGELFF. CDR3 sequence (DNA): TGTGCCAGCAGTCGGGCTAGCGGTAACACCGGGGAGCTGTTTTTT.